These 30 T cell receptor beta chains came from one sample sequenced in a study of T-cell memory formation after mild COVID-19. TCRdb re-analysed the 5' RACE reads in MiXCR, keeping a single row per CDR3 protein. The repertoire consists of hundreds of thousands of distinct CDR3 sequences, with approximately 15% occurring once and the leading ten covering around a fifth. The sample taken for sequencing was PBMCs or a T cell subset sorted from them (not recorded which). Receptors were obtained from a man between 18 and 35 years old who had mild COVID-19 (a few samples of this study predate the infection). Cell type and time point are not known.

The chain employs TRBV6-5 and TRBJ2-4; TRBD1 might be the D (5 bases). Germline V gene data show CDR1 as MNHEY and CDR2 as SVGAGI. The CDR3 loop spans 16 amino acids. V shed 6 bases and J shed 5 bases, with 20 bases lying between them. The CDR3 DNA reads TGTGCCAGCAGGAAAATTATGAACCAAGGGGAAAACATTCAGTACTTC. It codes for CASRKIMNQGENIQYF.

This clonotype was seen a handful of times. The J gene is TRBJ2-3, the V gene TRBV2; possibly TRBD1 for D (6 bases). The germline V gene encodes CDR1 SNHLY and CDR2 FYNNEI. V shed 1 base and J shed 12 bases, with 11 bases lying between them. This CDR3 spans 12 amino acids. This CDR3 is CASSEGGQTQYF. CDR3 in DNA: TGTGCCAGCAGTGAAGGTGGACAGACCCAGTATTTT.

This clonotype was observed a few times. V gene TRBV20-1 combines with J gene TRBJ2-3; D gene unclear. Between the trimmed V and J ends, which lost 2 bases and 6 bases, there was a span of 12 bases. The germline V gene has CDR1 DFQATT and CDR2 SNEGSKA (reference sequence). The CDR3 covers 13 residues. The CDR3 is CSARKGSSDTQYF. For the CDR3, the DNA is TGCAGTGCTAGAAAAGGTAGCTCGGATACGCAGTATTTT.

The CDR3 sequence: CASSQDWLAGSTDTQYF. The DNA of the CDR3 is TGTGCCAGCAGCCAAGATTGGCTAGCGGGGAGCACAGATACGCAGTATTTT. The rearrangement links TRBV14 to TRBJ2-3; 9 bases are shared with TRBD2. CDR1 is SGHDN, CDR2 FVKESK, per germline. J gave up 0 bases and V 0 bases, and 4 bases lay outside the gene matches. CDR3 length: 17 residues.

This clonotype was counted between two and nine times. The chain links TRBV7-9 to TRBJ1-1; D perhaps matches TRBD1 (5 bases). The V gene lost 2 bases and the J gene lost 3 bases, with 10 bases spanning the gap. The CDR3 runs to 14 residues. Germline CDR1 reads SEHNR; CDR2 reads FQNEAQ (reference sequence). This CDR3 reads CASSLFAGYTEAFF. The DNA for the CDR3 is TGTGCCAGCAGCTTATTTGCAGGGTACACTGAAGCTTTCTTT. Full variable domain (missing parts from reference TRBV7-9 and TRBJ1-1): DTGVSQNPRHKITKRGQNVTFRCDPISEHNRLYWYRQTLGQGPEFLTYFQNEAQLEKSRLLSDRFSAERPKGSFSTLEIQRTEQGDSAMYLCASSLFAGYTEAFFGQGTRLTVV.

The genes are TRBV12-3 or TRBV12-4 and TRBJ2-3; 8 bases match TRBD2. CDR3 length: 13 amino acids. Trimming took 11 bases from V and 0 from J; bases not matched to a gene: 4. CDR3 amino acids: CAGQRGSTDTQYF. The CDR3 DNA reads TGTGCCGGCCAGCGGGGGAGCACAGATACGCAGTATTTT.

This clonotype was seen only a few times. The chain couples TRBV4-1 to TRBJ2-1; 7 bases align to TRBD1. Germline V gives CDR1 MGHRA, CDR2 YSYEKL. The J segment lost 10 bases and the V segment lost 4 bases, leaving 16 bases of the junction unmatched. The CDR3 totals 16 residues. This CDR3 reads CASSPPYDRAKPEQFF. The CDR3 DNA sequence: TGCGCCAGCAGCCCCCCCTATGACAGGGCTAAACCCGAGCAGTTCTTC.

V gene TRBV6-5 combines with J gene TRBJ2-7; 8 bases fit TRBD1. The J segment lost 1 base and the V segment lost 11 bases, leaving 4 bases of the junction unmatched. The CDR3 totals 12 residues. Germline V CDR1 and CDR2: MNHEY, SVGAGI. The CDR3 spells CAGRDRSYEQYF. The CDR3 nucleotides read TGTGCCGGACGGGACAGGTCCTACGAGCAGTACTTC.

This clonotype turned up a few times. The chain couples TRBV7-9 to TRBJ1-5, with a possible D match to TRBD1 (5 bases). Deletions cut 2 bases from V and 7 bases from J, with 12 bases between. The CDR3 has 14 amino acids. Per the germline V gene, CDR1 is SEHNR and CDR2 is FQNEAQ (reference sequence). Here the CDR3 DNA reads TGTGCCAGCAGCTTAACAACAGGCGGGCAGCCCCAGCATTTT. Amino acids: CASSLTTGGQPQHF.

V usage is TRBV5-6 and J usage is TRBJ2-3, with TRBD2 as a possible D gene (7 bases). Germline values: CDR1 SGHDT, CDR2 YYEEEE. V gave up 2 bases and J gave up 5 bases, with 15 bases separating them. The CDR3 covers 15 residues. The CDR3: CASSLPGGRVDTQYF. In nucleotides, the CDR3 is TGTGCCAGCAGCTTACCGGGGGGCAGGGTAGATACGCAGTATTTT.

This clonotype was counted a few times. The V and J genes are TRBV5-1 and TRBJ2-1; 13 bases are shared with TRBD2. Germline CDR1 and CDR2: SGHRS and YFSETQ. CDR3 length: 15 residues. The V and J ends lost 6 bases and 5 bases, in that order; junction bases with no gene match: 5. The CDR3 here is CASTRGLAGDNEQFF. The CDR3 nucleotides are TGCGCCAGCACACGAGGACTAGCGGGGGACAATGAGCAGTTCTTC.

This clonotype was detected only once. J is TRBJ2-2 and V is TRBV5-1; 12 bases line up with TRBD1. In germline, CDR1 is SGHRS, CDR2 YFSETQ. This CDR3 comprises 19 residues. Trimming cost V 2 bases and J 5 bases; bases outside gene matches: 13. CDR3 amino acids: CASSFSLKGQGARTGELFF. DNA for the CDR3: TGCGCCAGCAGCTTTTCCCTCAAGGGACAGGGGGCCAGAACCGGGGAGCTGTTTTTT.

The chain recombines TRBV20-1 with TRBJ1-5; maybe TRBD1 (5 bases). Germline V CDR1 and CDR2: DFQATT, SNEGSKA (reference sequence). With 2 bases removed from V and 6 bases from J, the gap between germline ends came to 17 bases. The CDR3 is 15 amino acids. The CDR3 sequence: CSARSSPGKGQPQHF. DNA of the CDR3: TGCAGTGCTAGATCCTCGCCAGGGAAAGGTCAGCCCCAGCATTTT.

This clonotype was counted between two and nine times. The chain is built from TRBV7-6 and TRBJ2-5, with 14 bases matching TRBD2. J gave up 6 bases and V 1 base, and 1 base lay outside the gene matches. The length of the CDR3 is 15 residues. Germline V CDR1 and CDR2: SGHVS, FNYEAQ. This CDR3 reads CASSLGLAGGKTQYF. CDR3 sequence (DNA): TGTGCCAGCAGCTTAGGACTAGCGGGGGGGAAGACCCAGTACTTC.

Only a few counts were recorded for this clonotype. The chain recombines TRBV5-6 with TRBJ2-1; 7 bases line up with TRBD1. With 2 bases clipped from V and 5 bases from J, the junction kept 4 bases outside the gene matches. Per the germline V gene, CDR1 is SGHDT and CDR2 is YYEEEE. The CDR3 totals 14 residues. The CDR3 is CASSFGTANNEQFF. In DNA, the CDR3 is TGTGCCAGCAGCTTCGGGACAGCTAACAATGAGCAGTTCTTC.

In its sample, this clonotype was seen a few times. The gene calls are TRBV3-1 and TRBJ1-1; a possible D gene is TRBD1 (5 bases). Germline V gene data show CDR1 as LGHDT and CDR2 as YNNKEL (reference sequence). This CDR3 region has 14 residues. Between the trimmed V and J ends, which lost 1 base and 3 bases, there was a span of 9 bases. The DNA for the CDR3 is TGTGCCAGCAGCCAAGGGTGGGGCCACACTGAAGCTTTCTTT. It specifies CASSQGWGHTEAFF.

Only a few counts were recorded for this clonotype. The rearrangement links TRBV4-1 to TRBJ1-1; D uncertain. CDR1 is MGHRA, CDR2 YSYEKL, per germline. CDR3 length: 11 residues. The ends were cut back, 6 bases at V and 4 bases at J, with 6 bases in the middle. As DNA, the CDR3 is TGCGCCAGCAGGGGAGTCACTGAAGCTTTCTTT. It translates to CASRGVTEAFF.

This chain connects TRBV10-2 to TRBJ2-5; either TRBD1 or TRBD2 may fit D (5 bases each). CDR1 WSHSY and CDR2 SAAADI come from the germline V gene. This CDR3 is built from 14 residues. Trimming took off 2 bases at V and 1 base at J, with 8 bases between the two ends. The CDR3 nucleotides are TGCGCCAGCAGTGAGGCAGGGACCCAAGAGACCCAGTACTTC. Its protein is CASSEAGTQETQYF.

This clonotype was detected a few times. The chain recombines TRBV12-3 or TRBV12-4 with TRBJ1-1, with 8 bases aligning to TRBD1. This CDR3 comprises 13 residues. The V and J ends lost 7 bases and 10 bases, in that order; junction bases with no gene match: 11. The CDR3 sequence is CASTLGQGQGAFF. The CDR3 DNA follows: TGTGCCAGCACCTTAGGACAGGGACAAGGAGCTTTCTTT.

This rearrangement joins TRBV7-8 to TRBJ1-5; D remains ambiguous. V lost 3 bases and J 6 bases, leaving 6 bases between the germline ends. Germline CDR1 is SGHVS and CDR2 is FQNEAQ. The CDR3 runs 12 residues. This chain's CDR3 is CASSFSVQPQHF. The CDR3, as DNA: TGTGCCAGCAGCTTCAGTGTTCAGCCCCAGCATTTT.

This clonotype was seen ten or more times. The chain uses TRBV5-1 and TRBJ1-5, with D possibly matching TRBD1 (6 bases). Germline CDR1 SGHRS, CDR2 YFSETQ. The CDR3 spans 14 residues. V lost 2 bases and J 8 bases, leaving 14 bases between the germline ends. The DNA for the CDR3 is TGCGCCAGCAGCTTCAGCGGGGGCCAGGAGCCCCAGCATTTT. The encoded protein is CASSFSGGQEPQHF.

The V call is TRBV11-2, the J call TRBJ2-5, with D unclear. CDR3 length equals 13 residues. CDR1 and CDR2 from the germline V gene are SGHAT and FQNNGV. Trimming took off 3 bases at V and 5 bases at J, with 10 bases between the two ends. This CDR3 reads CASSFMGSETQYF. The CDR3, as DNA: TGTGCCAGCAGCTTTATGGGTTCGGAGACCCAGTACTTC. The full variable domain, with the rest looked up from reference TRBV11-2 and TRBJ2-5, is EAGVAQSPRYKIIEKRQSVAFWCNPISGHATLYWYQQILGQGPKLLIQFQNNGVVDDSQLPKDRFSAERLKGVDSTLKIQPAKLEDSAVYLCASSFMGSETQYFGPGTRLLVL.

V is TRBV10-3 and J is TRBJ2-7; 13 bases align to TRBD2. Germline CDR1 ENHRY, CDR2 SYGVKD. Trimming took 3 bases from V and 2 from J; bases not matched to a gene: 4. This CDR3 comprises 16 residues. The CDR3 is CAISDPGLAGPYEQYF. CDR3 nucleotides: TGTGCCATCAGTGACCCGGGACTAGCGGGACCCTACGAGCAGTACTTC.

This clonotype has more than one count but fewer than ten. The chain uses TRBV4-2 and TRBJ2-7; D gene ambiguous. This CDR3 has 13 amino acids. In germline, CDR1 is LGHNA, CDR2 YNFKEQ. The V end lost 0 bases, the J end lost 2 bases, and 5 bases lay between the germline ends. CDR3 DNA: TGTGCCAGCAGCCAAGAAGGCCCCTACGAGCAGTACTTC. Its translation is CASSQEGPYEQYF.

This clonotype was picked up a small number of times. The genes are TRBV25-1 and TRBJ2-7, with D perhaps TRBD1 or TRBD2 (5 bases each). CDR3 size: 14 residues. V shed 6 bases and J shed 0 bases, with 12 bases lying between them. Germline CDR1 and CDR2: MGHDK and SYGVNS. The CDR3 reads CASRGTTSSYEQYV. DNA for the CDR3: TGTGCCAGCAGAGGGACCACGAGCTCCTACGAGCAGTACGTC.

This clonotype has just a few counts. CDR3 coding DNA: TGTGCCAGCAGCTTAGGGTTTTCTCTTGAGACCCAGTACTTC. Translated: CASSLGFSLETQYF. V usage is TRBV11-2 and J usage is TRBJ2-5; D unresolved. Germline V lookup: CDR1 SGHAT, CDR2 FQNNGV. V dropped 1 base and J dropped 5 bases, with 11 bases sitting between them. The CDR3 covers 14 residues.

This rearrangement joins TRBV30 to TRBJ1-1; 11 nucleotides match TRBD1. V lost 6 bases, J lost 7 bases, and 10 bases stayed unmatched. Per the germline V gene, CDR1 is GTSNPN and CDR2 is SVGIG (reference sequence). This CDR3 is built from 14 residues. The CDR3 nucleotides are TGTGCCTGCACAAAAGAGGGACAGGGGGGTGAAGCTTTCTTT. Protein: CACTKEGQGGEAFF.

The chain recombines TRBV28 with TRBJ2-5, with TRBD2 as a possible D gene (7 bases). The CDR3 is 16 residues long. V was trimmed by 10 bases and J by 5 bases, leaving 26 bases between them. Per the germline V gene, CDR1 is MDHEN and CDR2 is SYDVKM. CDR3 nucleotides: TGTGCCACCACCTTCCACCCCCAGGGGAGGGTGGAGACCCAGTACTTC. Its protein product is CATTFHPQGRVETQYF.

A few counts support this clonotype. This chain links TRBV7-3 with TRBJ2-1, with D tentatively TRBD1 (7 bases). The CDR3 spans 16 residues. V lost 4 bases, J lost 4 bases, and 17 bases lay in between. Germline-derived CDR1 and CDR2 are SGHTA and FQGTGA. The CDR3 reads CASSSGGTELYNEQFF. CDR3 coding DNA: TGTGCCAGCAGCTCTGGAGGGACAGAGCTTTACAATGAGCAGTTCTTC.

This rearrangement joins TRBV12-3 or TRBV12-4 to TRBJ2-7, with D tentatively TRBD2 (6 bases). The CDR3 runs 13 residues. Trimming removed 10 bases at V and 4 bases at J, with 17 bases between. The CDR3 reads CATMVGGGYEQYF. DNA of the CDR3: TGTGCCACCATGGTGGGGGGAGGATACGAGCAGTACTTC.